This TCR beta chain was retrieved from a study of shared clonotypes between healthy human individuals. TCRdb's copy holds only in-frame clones and misses some; the assay was immunoSEQ multiplex PCR. The sample lists roughly 510,000 clones; about 80% were seen once. The CDR3 has 17 amino acids. After removal of 5 bases from V and 2 bases from J, the junction contained 7 bases not matched to a gene. Germline V lookup: CDR1 SGHTA, CDR2 FQGTGA. This TCR was sampled from a woman aged 40 to 50 in good health. Some clones in this sample may be carry-over from other donors' samples. The sample comprised PBMCs. V is TRBV7-3 and J is TRBJ2-6; TRBD1 agrees at 9 bases. The DNA for the CDR3 is TGTGCCAGCAGCCCGAGGACAGGGGTGACTGGGGCCAACGTCCTGACTTTC. It encodes CASSPRTGVTGANVLTF.